This TCR beta chain was identified during a study of blood T cell repertoires in COVID-19. The table came from immunoSEQ multiplex PCR; TCRdb's copy has only in-frame clones and leaves some out. The data hold more than 35,000 clones, with around 82% observed a single time. J gave up 5 bases and V 2 bases, and 8 bases lay outside the gene matches. Germline lookup yields CDR1 SGDLS and CDR2 YYNGEE. There are 17 residues in the CDR3. The material sequenced was peripheral blood. The TCR sequence derives from a man in his 70s with acute or convalescent COVID-19. J is TRBJ2-2 and V is TRBV9, with 11 positions matching TRBD2. The CDR3 loop reads CASSVRGTSGGTGELFF. CDR3 coding DNA: TGTGCCAGCAGCGTTAGGGGGACTAGCGGTGGGACCGGGGAGCTGTTTTTT.